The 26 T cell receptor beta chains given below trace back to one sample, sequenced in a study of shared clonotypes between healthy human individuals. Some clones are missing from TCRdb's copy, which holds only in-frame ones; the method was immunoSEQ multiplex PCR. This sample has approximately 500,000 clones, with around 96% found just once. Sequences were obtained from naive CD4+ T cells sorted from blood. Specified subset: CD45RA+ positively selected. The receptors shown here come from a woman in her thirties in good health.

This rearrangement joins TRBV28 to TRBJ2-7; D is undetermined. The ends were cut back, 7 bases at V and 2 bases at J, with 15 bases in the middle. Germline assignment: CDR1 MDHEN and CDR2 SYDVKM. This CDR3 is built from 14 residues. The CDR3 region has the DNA TGTGCCAGCACCGCCTTTACGCGTACCTACGAGCAGTACTTC. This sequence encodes CASTAFTRTYEQYF.

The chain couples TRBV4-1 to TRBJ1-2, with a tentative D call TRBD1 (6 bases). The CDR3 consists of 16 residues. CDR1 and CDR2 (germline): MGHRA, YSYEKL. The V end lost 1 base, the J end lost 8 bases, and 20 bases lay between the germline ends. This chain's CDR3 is CASSQGPQGMERGYTF. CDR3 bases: TGCGCCAGCAGCCAAGGGCCACAGGGTATGGAGCGCGGCTACACCTTC.

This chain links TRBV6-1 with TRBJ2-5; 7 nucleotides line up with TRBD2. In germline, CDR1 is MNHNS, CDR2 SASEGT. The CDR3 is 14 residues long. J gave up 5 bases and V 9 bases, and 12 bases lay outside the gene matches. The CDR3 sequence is CASRWREISETQYF. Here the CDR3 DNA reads TGTGCCAGTCGGTGGCGGGAGATCTCGGAGACCCAGTACTTC.

The CDR3 sequence is CATTNGQYNEQFF. Written as DNA, the CDR3 is TGCGCCACGACGAACGGACAGTACAATGAGCAGTTCTTC. The chain employs TRBV10-1 and TRBJ2-1; possibly TRBD1 for D (6 bases). The V gene lost 10 bases and the J gene lost 4 bases, with 14 bases spanning the gap. The CDR3 spans 13 residues. The germline CDR1 and CDR2 sequences are WNHNN and SYGVQD (reference sequence).

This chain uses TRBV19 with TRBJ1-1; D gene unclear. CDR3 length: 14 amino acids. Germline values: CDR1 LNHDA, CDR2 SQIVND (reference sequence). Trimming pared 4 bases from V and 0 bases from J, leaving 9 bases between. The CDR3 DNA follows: TGTGCCAGTAGTACGACGGTTATGAACACTGAAGCTTTCTTT. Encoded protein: CASSTTVMNTEAFF.

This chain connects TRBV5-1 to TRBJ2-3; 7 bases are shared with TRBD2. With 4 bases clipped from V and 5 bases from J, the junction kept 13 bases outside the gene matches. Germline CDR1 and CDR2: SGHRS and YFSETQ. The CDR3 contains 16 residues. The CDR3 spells CASSGNGLGGLDTQYF. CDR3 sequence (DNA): TGCGCCAGCAGCGGAAACGGACTAGGAGGATTAGATACGCAGTATTTT.

The CDR3 sequence: CASSSPGQGTEAFF. The DNA of the CDR3 is TGCGCCAGCAGCTCACCGGGACAGGGAACTGAAGCTTTCTTT. The genes are TRBV5-1 and TRBJ1-1, with 9 bases matching TRBD1. J was trimmed by 5 bases and V by 3 bases; bases with no gene match: 5. The germline V gene encodes CDR1 SGHRS and CDR2 YFSETQ. CDR3 length: 14 amino acids.

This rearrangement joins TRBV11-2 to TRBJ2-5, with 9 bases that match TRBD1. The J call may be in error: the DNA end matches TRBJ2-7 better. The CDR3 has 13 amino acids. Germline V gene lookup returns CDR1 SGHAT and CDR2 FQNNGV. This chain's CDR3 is CASSNGDRVEQYF. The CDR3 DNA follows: TGTGCCAGCAGCAATGGGGACAGGGTCGAGCAGTACTTC.

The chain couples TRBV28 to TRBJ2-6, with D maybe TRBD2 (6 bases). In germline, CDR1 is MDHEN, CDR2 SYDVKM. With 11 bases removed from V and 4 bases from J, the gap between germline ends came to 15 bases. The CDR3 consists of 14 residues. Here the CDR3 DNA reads TGTGCCCCCGGGGGAGATTCCGGGGCCAACGTCCTGACTTTC. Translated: CAPGGDSGANVLTF.

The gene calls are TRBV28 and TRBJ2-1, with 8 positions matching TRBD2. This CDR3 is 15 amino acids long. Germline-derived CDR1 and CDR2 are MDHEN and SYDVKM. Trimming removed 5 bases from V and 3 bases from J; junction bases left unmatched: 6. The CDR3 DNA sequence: TGTGCCAGCAGTCCGATACTAGCGGACTACAATGAGCAGTTCTTC. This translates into CASSPILADYNEQFF.

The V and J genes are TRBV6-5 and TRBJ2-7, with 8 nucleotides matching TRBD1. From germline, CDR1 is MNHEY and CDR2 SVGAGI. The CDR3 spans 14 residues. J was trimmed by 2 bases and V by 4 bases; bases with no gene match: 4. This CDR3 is CASSSRDRTYEQYF. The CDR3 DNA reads TGTGCCAGCAGTTCCCGGGACAGGACCTACGAGCAGTACTTC.

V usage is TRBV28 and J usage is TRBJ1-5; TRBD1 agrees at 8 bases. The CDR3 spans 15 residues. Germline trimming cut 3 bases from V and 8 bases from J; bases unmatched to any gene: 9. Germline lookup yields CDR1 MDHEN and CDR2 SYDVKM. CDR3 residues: CASSLSRGPGEPQHF. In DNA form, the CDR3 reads TGTGCCAGCAGTTTGAGCAGGGGGCCCGGGGAGCCCCAGCATTTT.

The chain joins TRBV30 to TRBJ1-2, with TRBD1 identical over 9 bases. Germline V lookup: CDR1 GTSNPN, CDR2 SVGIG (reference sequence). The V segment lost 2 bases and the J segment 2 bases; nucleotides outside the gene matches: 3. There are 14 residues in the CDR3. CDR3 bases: TGTGCCTGGAGTTCAGGACAGGGGAACTATGGCTACACCTTC. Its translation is CAWSSGQGNYGYTF.

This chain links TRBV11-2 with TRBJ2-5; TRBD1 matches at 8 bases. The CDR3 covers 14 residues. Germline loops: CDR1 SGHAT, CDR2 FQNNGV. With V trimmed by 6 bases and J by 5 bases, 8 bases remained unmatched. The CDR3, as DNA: TGTGCCAGCAGTCAGGGGACAGGACAGGAGACCCAGTACTTC. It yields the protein CASSQGTGQETQYF. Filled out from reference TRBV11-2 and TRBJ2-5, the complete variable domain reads EAGVAQSPRYKIIEKRQSVAFWCNPISGHATLYWYQQILGQGPKLLIQFQNNGVVDDSQLPKDRFSAERLKGVDSTLKIQPAKLEDSAVYLCASSQGTGQETQYFGPGTRLLVL.

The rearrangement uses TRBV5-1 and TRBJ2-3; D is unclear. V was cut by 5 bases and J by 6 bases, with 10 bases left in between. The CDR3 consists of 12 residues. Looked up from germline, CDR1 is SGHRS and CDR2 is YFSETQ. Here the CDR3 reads CASSFLGDTQYF. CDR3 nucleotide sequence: TGCGCCAGCAGTTTCCTGGGGGATACGCAGTATTTT.

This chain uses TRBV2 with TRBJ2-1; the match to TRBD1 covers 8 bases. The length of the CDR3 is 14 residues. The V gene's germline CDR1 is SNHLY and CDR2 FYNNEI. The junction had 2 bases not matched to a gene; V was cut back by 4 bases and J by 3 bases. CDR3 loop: CASSGTGIYNEQFF. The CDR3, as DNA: TGTGCCAGCAGTGGGACAGGGATCTACAATGAGCAGTTCTTC.

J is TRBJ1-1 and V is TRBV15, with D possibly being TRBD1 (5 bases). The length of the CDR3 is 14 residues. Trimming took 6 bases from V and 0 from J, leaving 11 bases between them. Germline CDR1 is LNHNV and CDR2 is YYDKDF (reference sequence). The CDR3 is CATSGGRMNTEAFF. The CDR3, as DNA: TGTGCCACCAGTGGGGGAAGAATGAACACTGAAGCTTTCTTT.

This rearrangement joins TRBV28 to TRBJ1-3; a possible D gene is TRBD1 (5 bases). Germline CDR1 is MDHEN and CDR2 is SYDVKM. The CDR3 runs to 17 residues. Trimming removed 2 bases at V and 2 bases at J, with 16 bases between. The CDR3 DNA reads TGTGCCAGCAGTTTAGGGTTCGGGGGGTCGGCTGGAAACACCATATATTTT. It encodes CASSLGFGGSAGNTIYF.

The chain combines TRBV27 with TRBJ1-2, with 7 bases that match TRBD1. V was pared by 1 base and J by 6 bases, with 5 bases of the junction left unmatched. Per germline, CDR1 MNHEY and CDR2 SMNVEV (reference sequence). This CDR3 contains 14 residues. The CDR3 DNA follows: TGTGCCAGCAGTTTATGGTCCAGGGGGGATGGCTACACCTTC. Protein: CASSLWSRGDGYTF.

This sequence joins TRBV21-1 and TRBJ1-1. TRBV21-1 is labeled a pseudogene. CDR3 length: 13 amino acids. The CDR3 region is CASSMGGLTEAFF. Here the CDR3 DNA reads TGTGCCAGCAGCATGGGGGGGTTGACTGAAGCTTTCTTT.

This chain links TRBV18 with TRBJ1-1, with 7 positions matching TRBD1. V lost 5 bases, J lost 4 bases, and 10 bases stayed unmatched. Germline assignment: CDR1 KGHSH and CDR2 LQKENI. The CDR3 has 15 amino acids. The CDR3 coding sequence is TGTGCCAGCTCAATTTCGACAGGGTCCAGCACTGAAGCTTTCTTT. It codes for CASSISTGSSTEAFF.

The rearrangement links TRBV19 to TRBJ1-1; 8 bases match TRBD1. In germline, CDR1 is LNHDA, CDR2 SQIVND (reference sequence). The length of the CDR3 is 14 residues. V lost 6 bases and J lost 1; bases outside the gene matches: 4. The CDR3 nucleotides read TGTGCCAGTAGAGGAGACAGGGGGAACACTGAAGCTTTCTTT. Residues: CASRGDRGNTEAFF.

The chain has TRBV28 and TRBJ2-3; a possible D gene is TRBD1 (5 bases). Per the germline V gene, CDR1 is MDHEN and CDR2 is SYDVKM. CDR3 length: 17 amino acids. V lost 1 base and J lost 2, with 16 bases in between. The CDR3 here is CASSLYSLAGNTDTQYF. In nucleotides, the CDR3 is TGTGCCAGCAGTTTATATAGTTTGGCAGGGAACACAGATACGCAGTATTTT.

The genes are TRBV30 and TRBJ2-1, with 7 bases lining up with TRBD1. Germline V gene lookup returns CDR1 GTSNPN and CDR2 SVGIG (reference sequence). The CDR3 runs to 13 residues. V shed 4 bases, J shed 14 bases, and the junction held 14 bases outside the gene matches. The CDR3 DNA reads TGTGCCTGGAACCAAGACAGGGCCAGGCGCAAGTTCTTC. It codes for CAWNQDRARRKFF.

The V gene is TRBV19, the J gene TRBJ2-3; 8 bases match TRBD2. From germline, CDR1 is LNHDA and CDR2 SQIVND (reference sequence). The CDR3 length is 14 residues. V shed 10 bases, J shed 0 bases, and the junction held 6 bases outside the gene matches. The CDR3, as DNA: TGTGCCACCACTAGCGGCACAAGCACAGATACGCAGTATTTT. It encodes CATTSGTSTDTQYF.

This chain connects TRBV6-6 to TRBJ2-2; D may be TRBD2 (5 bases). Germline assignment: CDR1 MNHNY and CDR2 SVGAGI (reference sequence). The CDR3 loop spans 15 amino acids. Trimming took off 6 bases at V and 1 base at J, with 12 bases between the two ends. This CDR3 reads CASRGRGGNTGELFF. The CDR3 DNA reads TGTGCCAGCAGGGGGAGAGGTGGGAACACCGGGGAGCTGTTTTTT.